Described below is a single T cell receptor beta chain sequence and its context. Its antigen is still unknown. Germline CDR1 is MDHEN and CDR2 is SYDVKM. The CDR3 contains 16 residues. V lost 5 bases and J 0 bases, leaving 17 bases between the germline ends. Sequenced material consisted of expressed TCRB transcripts (all of the isolated RNA was reverse transcribed). The table came from immunoSEQ multiplex PCR; TCRdb's copy has only in-frame clones and leaves some out. The sample has roughly 150,000 clones; 7.5% to 8.5% are singletons. This entry comes from a study of beta chain features in type 1 diabetes. Staining for CD45RO/CCR7/CD25/CD127/CD95/CD27 allowed sorting of CD4+ naive, central memory, regulatory and stem cell-like memory cells. Study-wide findings and caveats: Any HLA type influence on TCRB rearrangement was left unresolved here. Researchers caution that PCR might favor shorter templates, equally among patients and controls. TCRB CDR3s were moderately but significantly shorter in Type 1 diabetes patients in all four CD4+ subsets.

Sample: central memory CD4+ T cells from blood. The sequence was collected from a man aged 18 to 30 with type 1 diabetes. The chain is built from TRBV28 and TRBJ2-7, with a tentative D call TRBD2 (6 bases). The chain's CDR3 is CASSGWQEGRSYEQYF. CDR3 sequence (DNA): TGTGCCAGCAGTGGATGGCAGGAGGGACGCTCCTACGAGCAGTACTTC.